Each of the 28 T cell receptor beta chains below was sequenced from the same sample in a study of T cell changes during pregnancy in multiple sclerosis. Profiling relied on immunoSEQ multiplex PCR, and the TCRdb table lists in-frame clones only, not all of them. The repertoire holds tens of thousands of clones, with approximately 94% as singletons. The starting material was CD4+ T cells from peripheral blood mononuclear cells, obtained in the second trimester of pregnancy. These receptors all stem from a female donor with multiple sclerosis, enrolled in a pregnancy study.

In this sample, this clone turned up a few times. The chain couples TRBV27 to TRBJ2-1; 10 positions match TRBD2. The V gene end was trimmed by 3 bases and the J gene end by 5 bases; junction bases not matched to a gene: 16. The CDR3 runs 19 residues. Germline lookup yields CDR1 MNHEY and CDR2 SMNVEV (reference sequence). CDR3 in amino acids: CASSFRPSGSIQRNNEQFF. CDR3 nucleotide sequence: TGTGCCAGCAGTTTCCGACCTAGCGGGAGTATCCAGAGGAACAATGAGCAGTTCTTC.

V usage is TRBV10-3 and J usage is TRBJ1-5; 10 positions match TRBD1. Germline V gene sequence: CDR1 ENHRY, CDR2 SYGVKD. J gave up 6 bases and V 4 bases, and 6 bases lay outside the gene matches. The CDR3 spans 15 residues. CDR3 in amino acids: CAISGGQGQGQPQHF. CDR3 nucleotides: TGTGCCATCAGTGGGGGACAGGGGCAGGGTCAGCCCCAGCATTTT.

The chain combines TRBV5-8 with TRBJ2-1; perhaps TRBD2 as D (5 bases). Germline CDR1 is SGHTS and CDR2 is YDEGEE. Trimming cost V 2 bases and J 8 bases, with 11 bases left between them. The CDR3 totals 13 residues. The CDR3 sequence is CASSFTLVDEQFF. DNA of the CDR3: TGTGCCAGCAGCTTTACACTAGTAGATGAGCAGTTCTTC.

The J gene is TRBJ2-2, the V gene TRBV19; 9 bases agree with TRBD1. The CDR3 consists of 15 residues. V shed 4 bases, J shed 3 bases, and the junction held 3 bases outside the gene matches. From germline, CDR1 is LNHDA and CDR2 SQIVND (reference sequence). The CDR3 coding sequence is TGTGCCAGTAGTAAGGGACAGGGATACACCGGGGAGCTGTTTTTT. Protein product: CASSKGQGYTGELFF.

The chain joins TRBV19 to TRBJ2-7; D may be TRBD2 (5 bases). Trimming stripped 6 bases from V and 0 bases from J, with 21 bases between. CDR1 and CDR2 from the germline V gene are LNHDA and SQIVND (reference sequence). This CDR3 has 17 amino acids. The CDR3 sequence: CASSPPGPTGYSYEQYF. As DNA, the CDR3 is TGTGCCAGTAGCCCCCCTGGACCGACGGGATACTCCTACGAGCAGTACTTC. Variable domain in full (rest from reference TRBV19 and TRBJ2-7): DGGITQSPKYLFRKEGQNVTLSCEQNLNHDAMYWYRQDPGQGLRLIYYSQIVNDFQKGDIAEGYSVSREKKESFPLTVTSAQKNPTAFYLCASSPPGPTGYSYEQYFGPGTRLTVT.

The rearrangement uses TRBV11-2 and TRBJ1-3; 7 nucleotides match TRBD1. The germline CDR1 and CDR2 sequences are SGHAT and FQNNGV. The CDR3 is 15 residues long. V dropped 4 bases and J dropped 4; count of bases not matched to a gene: 7. The CDR3 sequence is CASSSQTGWGNTIYF. CDR3 bases: TGTGCCAGCAGCTCTCAGACAGGGTGGGGAAACACCATATATTTT.

This rearrangement joins TRBV5-4 to TRBJ2-1, with a tentative D call TRBD2 (5 bases). Germline assignment: CDR1 SGHNT and CDR2 YYREEE (reference sequence). V lost 1 base to trimming and J lost 8 bases, with 10 bases between them. The CDR3 spans 13 residues. CDR3 sequence reads: CASSLPSRDEQFF. The DNA for the CDR3 is TGTGCCAGCAGCTTGCCTAGCCGAGATGAGCAGTTCTTC.

The J gene is TRBJ1-4, the V gene TRBV7-9; TRBD1 aligns across 7 bases. CDR3 size: 16 residues. V lost 5 bases and J lost 5; bases outside the gene matches: 11. Germline CDR1 is SEHNR and CDR2 is FQNEAQ (reference sequence). The CDR3 sequence is CASSQQRTGPNEKLFF. CDR3 sequence (DNA): TGTGCCAGCAGCCAGCAGCGGACAGGTCCAAATGAAAAACTGTTTTTT.

This clone was counted between two and nine times. The gene calls are TRBV5-4 and TRBJ1-1; 7 bases agree with TRBD1. The CDR3 covers 15 residues. Germline V gene data show CDR1 as SGHNT and CDR2 as YYREEE (reference sequence). After removal of 2 bases from V and 1 base from J, the junction contained 5 bases not matched to a gene. For the CDR3, the DNA is TGTGCCAGCAGCTTAGCCGGGACAGCGAACACTGAAGCTTTCTTT. As protein: CASSLAGTANTEAFF.

The chain recombines TRBV13 with TRBJ1-2; 8 bases agree with TRBD1. CDR3 length: 14 residues. Germline CDR1 reads PRHDT; CDR2 reads FYEKMQ (reference sequence). Trimming at V came to 3 bases and at J to 2 bases, leaving 2 bases not matched to a gene. The CDR3 DNA reads TGTGCCAGCAGCTTGGGGGACAGGAACTATGGCTACACCTTC. Translated, it gives CASSLGDRNYGYTF.

This chain uses TRBV5-1 with TRBJ1-2; 9 nucleotides align to TRBD1. The CDR3 covers 15 residues. The germline CDR1 and CDR2 sequences are SGHRS and YFSETQ. The J segment lost 7 bases and the V segment lost 4 bases, leaving 11 bases of the junction unmatched. This CDR3 is CASSRGGQGLFGYTF. DNA of the CDR3: TGCGCCAGCAGCCGGGGGGGACAGGGTTTGTTTGGCTACACCTTC.

J is TRBJ2-5 and V is TRBV7-9, with TRBD2 matching 7 bases. The J segment lost 5 bases and the V segment lost 5 bases, leaving 11 bases of the junction unmatched. The CDR3 totals 15 residues. Germline CDR1 is SEHNR and CDR2 is FQNEAQ (reference sequence). As DNA, the CDR3 is TGTGCCAGCAGCGGGGGGGGGAAACAAACGGAGACCCAGTACTTC. This sequence encodes CASSGGGKQTETQYF.

This sequence joins TRBV10-1 and TRBJ2-1, with 10 bases lining up with TRBD1. Germline CDR1 and CDR2: WNHNN and SYGVQD (reference sequence). This CDR3 comprises 20 residues. Trimming took 3 bases from V and 6 from J; bases not matched to a gene: 20. The CDR3: CASSELGDRGPQGLRNEQFF. The CDR3 DNA follows: TGCGCCAGCAGTGAACTTGGGGACAGGGGCCCCCAAGGTCTACGCAATGAGCAGTTCTTC.

Here the CDR3 DNA reads TGTGCCAGCAACCGAGTCACAGATACGCAGTATTTT. Protein sequence: CASNRVTDTQYF. The V and J genes are TRBV7-2 and TRBJ2-3; D ambiguous. Trimming left V 7 bases short and J 2 bases short, with 7 bases between. This CDR3 has 12 amino acids. Germline CDR1 and CDR2: SGHTA and FQGNSA.

The chain couples TRBV11-2 to TRBJ1-1, with 9 positions matching TRBD1. From germline, CDR1 is SGHAT and CDR2 FQNNGV. The CDR3 spans 15 residues. V lost 1 base, J lost 7 bases, and 7 bases stayed unmatched. CDR3 region: CASSLADRGIVEAFF. In nucleotides, the CDR3 is TGTGCCAGCAGCTTAGCTGACAGGGGGATCGTTGAAGCTTTCTTT. The complete variable domain, with remaining parts taken from reference TRBV11-2 and TRBJ1-1, reads EAGVAQSPRYKIIEKRQSVAFWCNPISGHATLYWYQQILGQGPKLLIQFQNNGVVDDSQLPKDRFSAERLKGVDSTLKIQPAKLEDSAVYLCASSLADRGIVEAFFGQGTRLTVV.

CDR3 protein: CSAISTGPGGQYF. For the CDR3, the DNA is TGCAGCGCAATATCGACCGGCCCCGGCGGGCAGTACTTC. The chain carries TRBV29-1 and TRBJ2-7; D gene uncertain. Per germline, CDR1 SQVTM and CDR2 ANQGSEA. The CDR3 runs to 13 residues. V lost 7 bases and J 9 bases, leaving 22 bases between the germline ends.

The rearrangement uses TRBV12-5 and TRBJ1-2, with D possibly being TRBD1 (6 bases). Deletions cut 9 bases from V and 5 bases from J, with 10 bases between. Per germline, CDR1 LGHNT and CDR2 FRNRAP. This CDR3 has 11 amino acids. As DNA, the CDR3 is TGTGCTAGCGCACAGGGTTATGGCTACACCTTC. The encoded protein is CASAQGYGYTF.

This chain connects TRBV11-2 to TRBJ2-7; 8 bases fit TRBD2. Trimming took 0 bases from V and 5 from J; bases not matched to a gene: 9. The CDR3 spans 16 residues. Germline V gives CDR1 SGHAT, CDR2 FQNNGV. The CDR3 spells CASSLESRGRTNEQYF. Written as DNA, the CDR3 is TGTGCCAGCAGCTTAGAAAGCCGCGGGAGGACCAACGAGCAGTACTTC.

The chain uses TRBV5-1 and TRBJ1-1; TRBD1 might be the D (6 bases). The V gene's germline CDR1 is SGHRS and CDR2 YFSETQ. This CDR3 contains 15 residues. V shed 4 bases and J shed 3 bases, with 16 bases lying between them. Here the CDR3 reads CASSPIQGGDTEAFF. In nucleotides, the CDR3 is TGCGCCAGCAGCCCCATACAGGGTGGGGACACTGAAGCTTTCTTT.

This sequence joins TRBV27 and TRBJ2-5, with 12 bases matching TRBD1. The CDR3 is 15 amino acids. The V and J ends lost 5 bases and 2 bases, in that order; junction bases with no gene match: 3. CDR1 is MNHEY and CDR2 is SMNVEV in the germline V gene (reference sequence). CDR3: CASSRDRGRQETQYF. The CDR3 DNA reads TGTGCCAGCAGTCGGGACAGGGGGCGTCAAGAGACCCAGTACTTC.

The chain uses TRBV7-2 and TRBJ2-5; TRBD2 aligns across 8 bases. Per germline, CDR1 SGHTA and CDR2 FQGNSA. V shed 1 base, J shed 2 bases, and the junction held 3 bases outside the gene matches. This CDR3 is built from 15 residues. CDR3 amino acids: CASSLGVAGQETQYF. The DNA for the CDR3 is TGTGCCAGCAGCTTAGGAGTAGCGGGGCAAGAGACCCAGTACTTC.

The chain has TRBV19 and TRBJ1-5; 10 bases line up with TRBD1. Germline CDR1 LNHDA, CDR2 SQIVND (reference sequence). V lost 4 bases to trimming and J lost 5 bases; unmatched junction nucleotides: 17. The CDR3 is 19 residues long. As DNA, the CDR3 is TGTGCCAGTAGTAGACTAGGGACAGGGGTCCGTGTTTCCCATCAGCCCCAGCATTTT. Protein: CASSRLGTGVRVSHQPQHF.

The chain is built from TRBV27 and TRBJ1-1; weak D call: TRBD1 (5 bases). Germline CDR1 MNHEY, CDR2 SMNVEV (reference sequence). V was pared by 3 bases and J by 4 bases, with 12 bases between. CDR3 length equals 14 residues. DNA for the CDR3: TGTGCCAGCAGTTTCGGGGGATTAAGCACTGAAGCTTTCTTT. Translating gives CASSFGGLSTEAFF.

The sample holds one count of this clone. V usage is TRBV11-3 and J usage is TRBJ2-7; 11 bases are shared with TRBD2. J gave up 2 bases and V 5 bases, and 17 bases lay outside the gene matches. Germline V gives CDR1 SGHNT, CDR2 YENEEA. The CDR3 consists of 19 residues. The CDR3 loop is CASSPWDRETSGATYEQYF. The CDR3 coding sequence is TGTGCCAGCAGCCCGTGGGACAGGGAGACTAGCGGGGCCACCTACGAGCAGTACTTC. Together with reference TRBV11-3 and TRBJ2-7, the CDR3 gives the full variable domain: EAGVVQSPRYKIIEKKQPVAFWCNPISGHNTLYWYLQNLGQGPELLIRYENEEAVDDSQLPKDRFSAERLKGVDSTLKIQPAELGDSAVYLCASSPWDRETSGATYEQYFGPGTRLTVT.

CDR3 DNA: TGTGCCAGCAGCCGGACAGGGACGGGGGAGACCCAGTACTTC. This sequence encodes CASSRTGTGETQYF. This sequence joins TRBV7-6 and TRBJ2-5, with 8 bases identical to TRBD1. Germline assignment: CDR1 SGHVS and CDR2 FNYEAQ. V shed 5 bases and J 5 bases; nucleotides not matched to a gene: 7. The CDR3 loop spans 14 amino acids.

V is TRBV7-8 and J is TRBJ2-7; D uncertain. This CDR3 region has 11 residues. Trimming pared 4 bases from V and 2 bases from J, leaving 3 bases between. Germline CDR1 is SGHVS and CDR2 is FQNEAQ. The CDR3 protein is CASSSAYEQYF. The CDR3 coding sequence is TGTGCCAGCAGCTCTGCCTACGAGCAGTACTTC.

The V gene is TRBV19, the J gene TRBJ2-3, with D unclear. V dropped 3 bases and J dropped 1 base, with 11 bases sitting between them. CDR1 and CDR2 from the germline V gene are LNHDA and SQIVND (reference sequence). The CDR3 spans 15 residues. The CDR3 coding sequence is TGTGCCAGTAGTATTACTGGCCAGGGCACAGATACGCAGTATTTT. Its protein is CASSITGQGTDTQYF.

The chain has TRBV5-4 and TRBJ2-1; 9 bases match TRBD1. Looked up from germline, CDR1 is SGHNT and CDR2 is YYREEE (reference sequence). The trim removed 2 bases at V and 5 bases at J, leaving 5 bases unmatched. There are 15 residues in the CDR3. CDR3 residues: CASSFPGTGNNEQFF. CDR3 coding DNA: TGTGCCAGCAGCTTTCCCGGGACAGGGAACAATGAGCAGTTCTTC.